This T cell receptor beta chain was captured in a study of breast tumors, draining lymph nodes, adjacent tissues. This clonotype was detected a few times. As yet, its antigen is unknown. Study-wide results and limits: The lymph node origin of tumor T cells was framed as consistent with a hypothesis, not demonstrated. Tumor TCR diversity was below lymph nodes but above nontumor tissue.

V was clipped by 5 bases and J by 4 bases; unmatched bases: 3. The CDR3 runs to 15 residues. CDR1 and CDR2 (germline): DFQATT, SNEGSKA (reference sequence). Samples came from axillary lymph nodes draining the breast cancer. One entry per CDR3 protein, called by TCRdb with MiXCR from the multiplex PCR reads. Of approximately 300,000 distinct CDR3 sequences listed, roughly 30% are singletons. What was sequenced was axillary lymph node tissue. The receptor's source is a female donor with breast cancer. Some clones in this sample may be carry-over from other donors' samples. The chain recombines TRBV20-1 with TRBJ2-3; 16 nucleotides agree with TRBD2. CDR3 region: CSAQGLAGGADTQYF. In DNA form, the CDR3 reads TGCAGTGCTCAGGGACTAGCGGGAGGGGCAGATACGCAGTATTTT.